This TCR beta chain was identified in a study of blood T cell repertoires in COVID-19. Study-level information: Samples taken during acute and convalescent COVID-19 were collected in the United States, Italy and Spain. From T cells, B-cell-depleted T cells, or PBMCs came the material, which was cDNA or gDNA.

The CDR3 loop spans 14 amino acids. Germline CDR1 and CDR2: MNHEY and SVGAGI. With 6 bases clipped from V and 7 bases from J, the junction kept 5 bases outside the gene matches. In the original workflow: Nucleated cell number was recorded as an estimate derived from reference gene primer amplification. Profiling relied on immunoSEQ multiplex PCR, and the TCRdb table lists in-frame clones only, not all of them. D and trimming come from the DNA, and the V and J calls and clone size come from that table. Altogether 150,000 to 200,000 clones are present, about 87% being singletons, with the ten largest covering roughly 1.6%.

J is TRBJ1-4 and V is TRBV6-5, with 10 nucleotides matching TRBD1. The receptor was isolated from a woman aged 45-59 years with acute or convalescent COVID-19. The sample comprised peripheral blood. Written as DNA, the CDR3 is TGTGCCAGCAGGTCGGGACAGGGGATTGAAAAACTGTTTTTT. As protein: CASRSGQGIEKLFF.